This T cell receptor (beta chain) is from a study of T-cell memory formation after mild COVID-19. Study-wide results and caveats: Among CD4+ contracting clones, most were CM and EM, and CD8+ ones EMRA.

A few counts support this clonotype. What it binds is not known. TCRdb redid the calling of the 5' RACE reads with MiXCR, one entry per CDR3 protein. The profile shows roughly 450,000 distinct CDR3 sequences, over 15% of them singletons. The germline gives CDR1 SGDLS, CDR2 YYNGEE. V was clipped by 2 bases and J by 5 bases; unmatched bases: 4. The CDR3 sequence is 14 residues long. This clonotype was sampled from an adult woman who had mild COVID-19 (a few samples of this study predate the infection). Cell type and time point are not known. The chain carries TRBV9 and TRBJ2-1, with TRBD2 matching over 7 bases. Sample: PBMCs or a T cell subset sorted from them (not recorded which). The CDR3, as DNA: TGTGCCAGCAGCGTCGGCGGGAGCCACAATGAGCAGTTCTTC. It is translated as CASSVGGSHNEQFF.